One sample yielded the 17 T cell receptor beta chains listed below, sequenced in a study of T cell responses to AZD1222 COVID-19 vaccine. Only in-frame clones appear in the TCRdb table, and some are missing; sequencing was by immunoSEQ multiplex PCR. The data hold 120,000 or so clones, with 70% to 90% observed a single time. The material sequenced was peripheral blood, taken on day 0 of AZD1222 vaccination. The receptors were sampled from an adult in good health.

This clone has a handful of counts. The chain employs TRBV4-2 and TRBJ1-6; TRBD1 is a possible D gene (5 bases). The CDR3 runs to 15 residues. The germline V and J ends were trimmed by 3 bases and 11 bases, with 17 bases remaining between them. CDR1 is LGHNA, CDR2 YNFKEQ, per germline. CDR3 in amino acids: CASSQDTTGRPPLHF. In nucleotides, the CDR3 is TGTGCCAGCAGCCAGGACACCACGGGGAGGCCACCCCTCCACTTT.

The V and J genes are TRBV24-1 and TRBJ2-6, with D possibly matching TRBD1 (6 bases). The CDR3 contains 18 residues. The ends were cut back, 6 bases at V and 1 base at J, with 18 bases in the middle. Germline lookup yields CDR1 KGHDR and CDR2 SFDVKD. The CDR3 DNA is TGTGCCACCAGTTCTTTCAGGGGCGGAATATCTGGGGCCAACGTCCTGACTTTC. It codes for CATSSFRGGISGANVLTF.

The genes are TRBV12-3 or TRBV12-4 and TRBJ1-1, with D unresolved. V lost 10 bases to trimming and J lost 5 bases, with 17 bases between them. The CDR3 is made up of 13 amino acids. CDR3 amino acids: CATTVSWRTEAFF. CDR3 sequence (DNA): TGTGCCACCACAGTTTCCTGGAGGACTGAAGCTTTCTTT.

The chain couples TRBV6-6 to TRBJ2-1; TRBD2 might be the D (5 bases). The CDR3 has 10 residues. V lost 8 bases to trimming and J lost 15 bases, with 14 bases between them. The germline gives CDR1 MNHNY, CDR2 SVGAGI (reference sequence). CDR3 bases: TGTGCCAGCCAGGCAGAGGGCCCGTTCTTC. This gives the protein CASQAEGPFF.

The genes are TRBV29-1 and TRBJ1-1; tentative D call: TRBD1 (5 bases). CDR3 length equals 12 residues. V gave up 5 bases and J gave up 1 base, with 8 bases separating them. Germline CDR1 reads SQVTM; CDR2 reads ANQGSEA. CDR3 region: CSVNQGNTEAFF. Written as DNA, the CDR3 is TGCAGCGTTAACCAGGGGAACACTGAAGCTTTCTTT.

The sample holds many counts of this clone. This rearrangement joins TRBV6-1 to TRBJ1-5; D call uncertain. This CDR3 has 17 amino acids. Trimming pared 4 bases from V and 0 bases from J, leaving 16 bases between. The germline V gene has CDR1 MNHNS and CDR2 SASEGT. CDR3 nucleotides: TGTGCCAGCAGTGTCATAGAAAACCGGTTTAGCAATCAGCCCCAGCATTTT. This codes for CASSVIENRFSNQPQHF.

In nucleotides, the CDR3 is TGCGCCAGCAGCGTCGACAGGGGAAATTCACCCCTCCACTTT. Translated: CASSVDRGNSPLHF. The V call is TRBV5-1, the J call TRBJ1-6; TRBD1 agrees at 8 bases. V gave up 4 bases and J gave up 7 bases; unmatched junction bases: 4. In germline, CDR1 is SGHRS, CDR2 YFSETQ. The CDR3 runs 14 residues. The complete variable domain, with remaining parts taken from reference TRBV5-1 and TRBJ1-6, reads KAGVTQTPRYLIKTRGQQVTLSCSPISGHRSVSWYQQTPGQGLQFLFEYFSETQRNKGNFPGRFSGRQFSNSRSEMNVSTLELGDSALYLCASSVDRGNSPLHFGNGTRLTVT.

The J gene is TRBJ1-5, the V gene TRBV6-2 or TRBV6-3; 8 bases fit TRBD1. There are 21 residues in the CDR3. V shed 0 bases and J 2 bases; nucleotides not matched to a gene: 18. The germline CDR1 and CDR2 sequences are MNHEY and SVGEGT. CDR3 in amino acids: CASSYSRPTGAPLGGNQPQHF. CDR3 in DNA: TGTGCCAGCAGTTACTCGAGGCCGACAGGGGCACCTCTTGGGGGCAATCAGCCCCAGCATTTT.

The gene calls are TRBV7-9 and TRBJ2-1, with 9 bases matching TRBD1. The CDR3 extends over 16 amino acids. In germline, CDR1 is SEHNR, CDR2 FQNEAQ (reference sequence). J lost 3 bases, V lost 7 bases, and 10 bases had no gene match. This CDR3 is CASKVTGTGFYNEQFF. The CDR3 nucleotides read TGTGCCAGCAAAGTTACCGGGACAGGGTTCTACAATGAGCAGTTCTTC.

This clone has only one observation. This rearrangement joins TRBV2 to TRBJ2-3, with 13 bases that match TRBD2. Germline V gene data show CDR1 as SNHLY and CDR2 as FYNNEI. This CDR3 comprises 16 residues. With V trimmed by 6 bases and J by 4 bases, 7 bases remained unmatched. The CDR3 loop reads CASRRTSGSWADTQYF. In DNA form, the CDR3 reads TGTGCCAGCAGGAGGACTAGCGGGAGTTGGGCAGATACGCAGTATTTT. The full variable domain, with the rest looked up from reference TRBV2 and TRBJ2-3, is EPEVTQTPSHQVTQMGQEVILRCVPISNHLYFYWYRQILGQKVEFLVSFYNNEISEKSEIFDDQFSVERPDGSNFTLKIRSTKLEDSAMYFCASRRTSGSWADTQYFGPGTRLTVL.

This chain uses TRBV29-1 with TRBJ2-3; 7 bases line up with TRBD2. Looked up from germline, CDR1 is SQVTM and CDR2 is ANQGSEA. CDR3 length equals 15 residues. Trimming cost V 2 bases and J 1 base; bases outside gene matches: 6. CDR3 in amino acids: CSVEIRRGGTDTQYF. CDR3 coding DNA: TGCAGCGTTGAAATCCGTCGGGGGGGCACAGATACGCAGTATTTT.

V usage is TRBV10-3 and J usage is TRBJ2-5; D possibly corresponds to TRBD2 (6 bases). Trimming removed 11 bases from V and 4 bases from J, with 17 bases in between. The length of the CDR3 is 13 residues. CDR1 and CDR2 (germline): ENHRY, SYGVKD. This CDR3 reads CASRDFAGETQYF. DNA for the CDR3: TGTGCCTCCAGGGACTTTGCGGGAGAGACCCAGTACTTC.

This rearrangement joins TRBV7-8 to TRBJ2-7; D unclear. The CDR3 totals 11 residues. Germline V CDR1 and CDR2: SGHVS, FQNEAQ. The V end was cut by 2 bases, the J end by 2 bases, with 1 base between. CDR3 amino acids: CASSLTYEQYF. As DNA, the CDR3 is TGTGCCAGCAGCTTAACCTACGAGCAGTACTTC.

Regarding this clone: Other nucleotide sequences in the sample specify the same CDR3. V and J are TRBV3-1 (or the pseudogene TRBV3-2) and TRBJ2-3; D remains ambiguous. The CDR3 extends over 13 amino acids. CDR1 LGHDT and CDR2 YNNKEL come from the germline V gene (reference sequence). V lost 4 bases to trimming and J lost 0 bases, with 5 bases between them. CDR3 region: CASSPASTDTQYF. The CDR3 region has the DNA TGTGCCAGCAGCCCGGCAAGCACAGATACGCAGTATTTT.

V is TRBV18 and J is TRBJ1-1; 7 bases match TRBD1. V shed 1 base, J shed 3 bases, and the junction held 5 bases outside the gene matches. Germline loops: CDR1 KGHSH, CDR2 LQKENI. There are 15 residues in the CDR3. The CDR3 nucleotides read TGTGCCAGCTCACCACTGCGACAGGGCGACACTGAAGCTTTCTTT. It translates to CASSPLRQGDTEAFF.

The gene calls are TRBV6-1 and TRBJ1-6; D call uncertain. This CDR3 is built from 16 residues. Germline V gene sequence: CDR1 MNHNS, CDR2 SASEGT. Trimming left V 0 bases short and J 9 bases short, with 15 bases between. In DNA form, the CDR3 reads TGTGCCAGCAGTGAAGCCCGGTCCCTCGGTAGTTCACCCCTCCACTTT. It encodes CASSEARSLGSSPLHF.

The gene calls are TRBV30 and TRBJ1-1; D remains unclear. The V end lost 2 bases, the J end lost 0 bases, and 13 bases lay between the germline ends. Germline assignment: CDR1 GTSNPN and CDR2 SVGIG (reference sequence). The CDR3 is 15 amino acids. The CDR3 sequence: CAWSSPGAVNTEAFF. In DNA form, the CDR3 reads TGTGCCTGGAGTTCGCCGGGTGCGGTGAACACTGAAGCTTTCTTT.